The 11 T cell receptor beta chains below come from one sample, sequenced in a study of T cell responses to AZD1222 COVID-19 vaccine. This table comes from immunoSEQ multiplex PCR, and its TCRdb copy is limited to in-frame clones, with some not included. This table has some 120,000 clones, roughly 86% appearing once. The specimen was peripheral blood, collected on day 0 of AZD1222 vaccination. Receptors originate from an adult in good health.

The chain carries TRBV28 and TRBJ1-2; D is unresolved. CDR3 length: 11 residues. Trimming pared 3 bases from V and 5 bases from J, leaving 4 bases between. CDR1 MDHEN and CDR2 SYDVKM come from the germline V gene. The CDR3, as DNA: TGTGCCAGCAGTTTTGGATATGGCTACACCTTC. Translating it yields CASSFGYGYTF.

V gene TRBV29-1 combines with J gene TRBJ2-7; D may be TRBD2 (6 bases). In germline, CDR1 is SQVTM, CDR2 ANQGSEA. The CDR3 is made up of 12 amino acids. The V end lost 3 bases, the J end lost 0 bases, and 6 bases lay between the germline ends. The CDR3 loop is CSVDGGSYEQYF. For the CDR3, the DNA is TGCAGCGTTGACGGGGGCTCCTACGAGCAGTACTTC.

This clone was observed a single time. This rearrangement joins TRBV6-5 to TRBJ2-2; D may be TRBD1 (5 bases). The V and J ends lost 3 bases and 6 bases respectively, with 11 bases between them. Looked up from germline, CDR1 is MNHEY and CDR2 is SVGAGI. The CDR3 runs to 14 residues. The CDR3 loop is CASSYSDIAGELFF. In DNA, the CDR3 is TGTGCCAGCAGTTATTCGGACATCGCCGGGGAGCTGTTTTTT.

The chain recombines TRBV5-1 with TRBJ1-3; D gene ambiguous. Germline V CDR1 and CDR2: SGHRS, YFSETQ. The V end lost 6 bases, the J end lost 0 bases, and 10 bases lay between the germline ends. This CDR3 has 14 amino acids. The CDR3 DNA reads TGCGCCAGCACAGGATCTGGCTCTGGAAACACCATATATTTT. Residues: CASTGSGSGNTIYF.

V and J are TRBV3-1 (or the pseudogene TRBV3-2) and TRBJ2-7, with 11 bases lining up with TRBD2. In germline, CDR1 is LGHDT, CDR2 YNNKEL (reference sequence). V was pared by 5 bases and J by 3 bases, with 3 bases of the junction left unmatched. The CDR3 has 14 residues. CDR3 in DNA: TGTGCCAGCAGCGCCACTAGCGGGAGCTACGAGCAGTACTTC. Its protein product is CASSATSGSYEQYF.

This chain connects TRBV28 to TRBJ2-4, with D possibly called TRBD1 or TRBD2 (5 bases each). Trimming shortened V by 8 bases and J by 0 bases, and 11 bases separated the two germline ends. Germline CDR1 is MDHEN and CDR2 is SYDVKM. This CDR3 is built from 14 residues. CDR3 sequence (DNA): TGTGCCAGCTGTACCGGGACAGCCAAAAACATTCAGTACTTC. It specifies CASCTGTAKNIQYF.

The chain employs TRBV29-1 and TRBJ1-4, with 8 positions matching TRBD1. Germline V gives CDR1 SQVTM, CDR2 ANQGSEA. J lost 4 bases, V lost 4 bases, and 8 bases had no gene match. The CDR3 loop spans 15 amino acids. The CDR3 loop reads CSVASRTGFNEKLFF. The CDR3 DNA follows: TGCAGCGTTGCCAGCCGGACAGGGTTTAATGAAAAACTGTTTTTT.

CDR3 sequence reads: CASMDFTRGLNTEAFF. The CDR3 coding sequence is TGCGCCAGCATGGACTTCACAAGGGGTTTGAACACTGAAGCTTTCTTT. The chain uses TRBV23-1 and TRBJ1-1; tentatively, D is TRBD1 (5 bases). TRBV23-1 is reported as an ORF; its role is uncertain. The CDR3 runs 16 residues. With 7 bases removed from V and 0 bases from J, the gap between germline ends came to 18 bases.

The V call is TRBV30, the J call TRBJ1-5; 7 bases fit TRBD1. The V segment lost 2 bases and the J segment 6 bases; nucleotides outside the gene matches: 4. Germline CDR1 and CDR2: GTSNPN and SVGIG (reference sequence). The length of the CDR3 is 13 residues. The CDR3 loop is CAWSSQGFQPQHF. CDR3 nucleotides: TGTGCCTGGAGTTCACAGGGGTTTCAGCCCCAGCATTTT.

The chain has TRBV28 and TRBJ2-7; no reliable D call. V lost 6 bases and J lost 3, with 9 bases in between. CDR3 length: 12 residues. CDR1 and CDR2 from the germline V gene are MDHEN and SYDVKM. CDR3 loop: CASSPPFYEQYF. DNA for the CDR3: TGTGCCAGCAGCCCACCCTTCTACGAGCAGTACTTC.

This chain uses TRBV20-1 with TRBJ2-7, with a tentative D call TRBD1 (6 bases). The CDR3 is made up of 12 amino acids. Germline V gene lookup returns CDR1 DFQATT and CDR2 SNEGSKA (reference sequence). V lost 3 bases and J lost 6, with 12 bases in between. CDR3 amino acids: CSASSGVGEQYF. The CDR3 region has the DNA TGCAGTGCTAGTTCAGGGGTGGGCGAGCAGTACTTC.